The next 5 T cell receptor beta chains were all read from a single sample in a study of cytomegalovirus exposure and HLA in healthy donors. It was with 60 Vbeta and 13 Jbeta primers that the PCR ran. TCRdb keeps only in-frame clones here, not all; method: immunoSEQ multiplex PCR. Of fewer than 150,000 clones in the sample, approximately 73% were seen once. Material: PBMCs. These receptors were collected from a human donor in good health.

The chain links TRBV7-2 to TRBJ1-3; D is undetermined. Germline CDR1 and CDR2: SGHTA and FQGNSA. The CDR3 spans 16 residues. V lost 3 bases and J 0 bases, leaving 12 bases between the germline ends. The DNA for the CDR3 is TGTGCCAGCAGCTTGTTTCTGGGCAACTCTGGAAACACCATATATTTT. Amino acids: CASSLFLGNSGNTIYF.

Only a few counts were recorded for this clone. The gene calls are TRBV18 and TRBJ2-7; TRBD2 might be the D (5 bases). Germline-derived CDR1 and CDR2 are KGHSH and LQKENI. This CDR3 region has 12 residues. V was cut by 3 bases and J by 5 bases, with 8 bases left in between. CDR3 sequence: CASSPTEDEQYF. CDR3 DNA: TGTGCCAGCTCACCCACGGAGGACGAGCAGTACTTC. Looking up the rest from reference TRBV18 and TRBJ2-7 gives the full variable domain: NAGVMQNPRHLVRRRGQEARLRCSPMKGHSHVYWYRQLPEEGLKFMVYLQKENIIDESGMPKERFSAEFPKEGPSILRIQQVVRGDSAAYFCASSPTEDEQYFGPGTRLTVT.

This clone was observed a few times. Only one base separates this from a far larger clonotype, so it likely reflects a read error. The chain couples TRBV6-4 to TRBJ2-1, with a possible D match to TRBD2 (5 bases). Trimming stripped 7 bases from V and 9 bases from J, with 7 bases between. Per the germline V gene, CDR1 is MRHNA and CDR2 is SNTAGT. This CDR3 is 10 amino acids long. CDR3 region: CASTGCEQFF. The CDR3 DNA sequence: TGTGCCAGCACGGGGTGTGAGCAGTTCTTC.

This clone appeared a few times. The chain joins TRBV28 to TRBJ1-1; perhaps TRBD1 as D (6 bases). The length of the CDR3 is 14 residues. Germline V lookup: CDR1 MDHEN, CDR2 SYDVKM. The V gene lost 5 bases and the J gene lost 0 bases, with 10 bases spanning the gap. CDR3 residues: CASSPGTMNTEAFF. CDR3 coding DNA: TGTGCCAGCAGTCCAGGGACAATGAACACTGAAGCTTTCTTT.

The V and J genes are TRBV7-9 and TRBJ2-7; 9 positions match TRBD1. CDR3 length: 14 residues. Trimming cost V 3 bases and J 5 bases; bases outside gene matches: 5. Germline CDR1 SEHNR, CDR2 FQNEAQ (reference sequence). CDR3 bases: TGTGCCAGCAGCTTGGGGACAGGGATTGACGAGCAGTACTTC. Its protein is CASSLGTGIDEQYF.